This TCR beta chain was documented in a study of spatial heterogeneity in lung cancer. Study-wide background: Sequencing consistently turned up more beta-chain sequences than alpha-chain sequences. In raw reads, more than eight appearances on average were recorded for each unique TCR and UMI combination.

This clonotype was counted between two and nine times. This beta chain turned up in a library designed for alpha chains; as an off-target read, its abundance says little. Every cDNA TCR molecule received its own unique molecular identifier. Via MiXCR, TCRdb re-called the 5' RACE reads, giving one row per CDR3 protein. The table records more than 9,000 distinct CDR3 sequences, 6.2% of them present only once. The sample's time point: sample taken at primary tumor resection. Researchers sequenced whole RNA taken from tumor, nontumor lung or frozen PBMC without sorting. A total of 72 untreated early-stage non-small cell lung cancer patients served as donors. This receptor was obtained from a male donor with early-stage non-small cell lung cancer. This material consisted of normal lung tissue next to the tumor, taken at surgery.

The CDR3 DNA sequence: TGCGCCAGCAGTAGTCTCCCCGCGGATACGCAGTATTTT. Protein product: CASSSLPADTQYF. V is TRBV5-1 and J is TRBJ2-3; D is unresolved. This CDR3 contains 13 residues. Looked up from germline, CDR1 is SGHRS and CDR2 is YFSETQ. Trimming took off 5 bases at V and 6 bases at J, with 13 bases between the two ends.